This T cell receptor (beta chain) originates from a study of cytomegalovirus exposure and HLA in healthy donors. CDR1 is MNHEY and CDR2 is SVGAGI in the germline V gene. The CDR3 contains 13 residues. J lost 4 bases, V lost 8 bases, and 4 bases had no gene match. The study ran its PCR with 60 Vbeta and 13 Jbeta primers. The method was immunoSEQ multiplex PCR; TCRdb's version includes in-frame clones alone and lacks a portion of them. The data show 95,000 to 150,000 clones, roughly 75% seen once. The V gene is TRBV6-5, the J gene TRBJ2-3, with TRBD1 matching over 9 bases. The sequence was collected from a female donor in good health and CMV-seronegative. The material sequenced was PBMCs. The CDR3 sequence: CASGGQGADTQYF. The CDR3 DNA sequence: TGTGCCAGCGGGGGACAGGGTGCAGATACGCAGTATTTT.